This T cell receptor beta chain was sequenced during a study of CD8 T cells in Susac syndrome. Random hexamers were used to reverse transcribe an amount of roughly 0.45 to 1 ug RNA. TCRdb reprocessed the immunoSEQ multiplex PCR reads with MiXCR, giving one entry per CDR3 protein. The repertoire includes 120,000 to 150,000 distinct CDR3 sequences, approximately 95% of them detected once, and approximately 0.11% sits in the top ten. J gave up 5 bases and V 5 bases, and 6 bases lay outside the gene matches. Germline assignment: CDR1 SEHNR and CDR2 FQNEAQ (reference sequence). There are 14 residues in the CDR3.

The source is a human donor with multiple sclerosis. The specimen was CD4+ T cells from PBMCs. The chain joins TRBV7-9 to TRBJ2-7, with 10 bases that match TRBD1. The CDR3 here is CASSARTGGDEQYF. DNA for the CDR3: TGTGCCAGCAGCGCGCGGACAGGGGGGGACGAGCAGTACTTC.